The rows below give T cell receptor beta chains drawn from one sample of a study of blood T cells in healthy people across ages. TCRdb recomputed calls from the 5' RACE reads with MiXCR, one row per CDR3 protein. The sample contains about 1.7 million distinct CDR3 sequences, 28% of which appear only once. What was sequenced was blood. The receptor set was obtained from a woman between 25 and 40 years old in good health. Both conserved end residues are part of each CDR3. D genes are given only for firm matches. Some rows mark clone size as missing; the rest say once, few, many or name a class of expanded clone.

CDR3: CASSDGAAGDEKLFF
DNA: TGTGCCAGCAGTGATGGGGCGGCCGGGGATGAAAAACTGTTTTTT
D: NA
J: TRBJ1-4
size: NA
V: TRBV25-1

CDR3: CASSPGLAGGHHRETQYF
DNA: TGTGCCAGCTCACCAGGACTAGCGGGGGGACATCACCGAGAGACCCAGTACTTC
D: TRBD2
J: TRBJ2-5
size: NA
V: TRBV18

CDR3: CASSLGLDRGLEETQYF
DNA: TGTGCCAGCAGCCTGGGGTTGGACAGGGGACTTGAGGAGACCCAGTACTTC
D: TRBD1
J: TRBJ2-5
size: NA
V: TRBV5-6

CDR3: CASSYSSRSYEQYF
DNA: TGTGCCAGCAGTTACTCCTCGCGGAGCTACGAGCAGTACTTC
D: NA
J: TRBJ2-7
size: many
V: TRBV6-5

CDR3: CASSFFSHEQFF
DNA: TGTGCCAGCAGTTTTTTCTCCCATGAGCAGTTCTTC
D: NA
J: TRBJ2-1
size: few
V: TRBV12-3/TRBV12-4

CDR3: CSAPTLSGATYNEQFF
DNA: TGCAGTGCTCCAACACTTAGCGGGGCGACCTACAATGAGCAGTTCTTC
D: TRBD2
J: TRBJ2-1
size: few
V: TRBV20-1

CDR3: CASTPREGHNYGYTF
DNA: TGTGCCAGCACCCCCAGGGAGGGGCATAACTATGGCTACACCTTC
D: NA
J: TRBJ1-2
size: few
V: TRBV21-1

CDR3: CAWSGEQTNYGYTF
DNA: TGTGCCTGGAGTGGCGAACAGACTAACTATGGCTACACCTTC
D: NA
J: TRBJ1-2
size: few
V: TRBV30

CDR3: CASSLEYINEQFF
DNA: TGCGCCAGCAGCTTGGAGTATATAAATGAGCAGTTCTTC
D: NA
J: TRBJ2-1
size: many
V: TRBV5-1

CDR3: CASSLDKITGGYTF
DNA: TGTGCCAGCAGCTTGGACAAAATTACGGGGGGCTACACCTTC
D: NA
J: TRBJ1-2
size: NA
V: TRBV13

CDR3: CASSAGQLPTDTQYF
DNA: TGTGCCAGCAGCGCCGGACAGCTCCCCACAGATACGCAGTATTTT
D: NA
J: TRBJ2-3
size: few
V: TRBV7-2

CDR3: CANSLWDRGEKLFF
DNA: TGTGCCAACAGCTTATGGGACAGGGGTGAAAAACTGTTTTTT
D: TRBD1
J: TRBJ1-4
size: NA
V: TRBV7-8

CDR3: CASSLGSTSGFYNEQFF
DNA: TGCGCCAGCAGCTTGGGATCGACTAGCGGGTTCTACAATGAGCAGTTCTTC
D: TRBD2
J: TRBJ2-1
size: many
V: TRBV5-1

CDR3: CASSRGIASYGYTF
DNA: TGTGCCAGCAGCCGAGGAATCGCGAGCTATGGCTACACCTTC
D: NA
J: TRBJ1-2
size: NA
V: TRBV6-5

CDR3: CASTRTGDPYGYTF
DNA: TGTGCCAGCACCAGGACAGGGGACCCATATGGCTACACCTTC
D: TRBD1
J: TRBJ1-2
size: few
V: TRBV12-3/TRBV12-4

CDR3: CSASSPGVNQPQHF
DNA: TGCAGTGCTAGCTCGCCCGGGGTTAATCAGCCCCAGCATTTT
D: NA
J: TRBJ1-5
size: NA
V: TRBV20-1

CDR3: CASSQQERGEQFF
DNA: TGCGCCAGCAGCCAACAGGAGCGAGGTGAGCAGTTCTTC
D: NA
J: TRBJ2-1
size: NA
V: TRBV5-1

CDR3: CASSPDPYEQYF
DNA: TGTGCCAGCAGTCCCGACCCCTACGAGCAGTACTTC
D: NA
J: TRBJ2-7
size: many
V: TRBV5-1

CDR3: CASSLSGTGLFRDSGEQYF
DNA: TGCGCCAGCAGCTTGAGTGGGACAGGCCTTTTTAGAGACTCGGGGGAGCAGTACTTC
D: TRBD1
J: TRBJ2-7
size: once
V: TRBV5-1

CDR3: CASSLGRGWGTDMQYF
DNA: TGTGCCAGCAGTCTTGGGCGGGGATGGGGGACAGATATGCAGTATTTT
D: NA
J: TRBJ2-3
size: NA
V: TRBV6-5

CDR3: CASSFSVLTNTGELFF
DNA: TGTGCCAGCAGTTTCTCAGTGCTAACGAACACCGGGGAGCTGTTTTTT
D: NA
J: TRBJ2-2
size: few
V: TRBV12-3/TRBV12-4

CDR3: CASSLARAGAGYTF
DNA: TGTGCCAGCAGCTTAGCTAGGGCAGGGGCTGGCTACACCTTC
D: NA
J: TRBJ1-2
size: few
V: TRBV7-2

CDR3: CASSLFRGQGVYEQYF
DNA: TGTGCCAGCAGTTTATTTAGGGGACAGGGAGTCTACGAGCAGTACTTC
D: TRBD1
J: TRBJ2-7
size: NA
V: TRBV27

CDR3: CSALRGSGRTSYNEQFF
DNA: TGCAGTGCTCTACGGGGTAGCGGGCGCACCTCCTACAATGAGCAGTTCTTC
D: TRBD2
J: TRBJ2-1
size: NA
V: TRBV20-1

CDR3: CVTSRYGEQFF
DNA: TGTGTCACCAGCAGATACGGTGAGCAGTTCTTC
D: NA
J: TRBJ2-1
size: NA
V: TRBV15

CDR3: CASWGTGYF
DNA: TGTGCCAGCTGGGGGACGGGGTACTTC
D: NA
J: TRBJ2-7
size: NA
V: TRBV19

CDR3: CASSLRDGTSRETQYF
DNA: TGTGCCAGCAGCCTACGAGATGGGACTAGTAGGGAGACCCAGTACTTC
D: TRBD2
J: TRBJ2-5
size: NA
V: TRBV13

CDR3: CASSPFSWLRMLSSTDTQYF
DNA: TGCGCCAGCAGCCCCTTCTCCTGGCTCCGTATGCTCTCTAGCACAGATACGCAGTATTTT
D: NA
J: TRBJ2-3
size: NA
V: TRBV4-1

CDR3: CSARALGLAGEQYF
DNA: TGCAGTGCTAGAGCCCTGGGACTAGCAGGAGAGCAGTACTTC
D: TRBD2
J: TRBJ2-5
size: few
V: TRBV20-1

CDR3: CASSGDREQTQYF
DNA: TGTGCCAGCAGTGGGGACAGGGAACAGACCCAGTACTTC
D: TRBD1
J: TRBJ2-5
size: many
V: TRBV2

CDR3: CASRPTSGGISDTQYF
DNA: TGCGCCAGCAGGCCGACTAGCGGGGGGATATCAGATACGCAGTATTTT
D: TRBD2
J: TRBJ2-3
size: few
V: TRBV5-1

CDR3: CASTEMDGGSEAFF
DNA: TGCGCCAGCACTGAGATGGACGGTGGGAGTGAAGCTTTCTTT
D: NA
J: TRBJ1-1
size: NA
V: TRBV5-1

CDR3: CASSFGAKAFF
DNA: TGCGCCAGCAGCTTCGGGGCCAAAGCTTTCTTT
D: NA
J: TRBJ1-1
size: NA
V: TRBV5-1

CDR3: CASRGGSWEQFF
DNA: TGTGCCAGCAGGGGGGGGTCTTGGGAGCAGTTCTTC
D: TRBD2
J: TRBJ2-1
size: few
V: TRBV2

CDR3: CASSPGRSTDTQYF
DNA: TGTGCCAGCAGCCCGGGGAGGAGCACAGATACGCAGTATTTT
D: NA
J: TRBJ2-3
size: many
V: TRBV7-2

CDR3: CASMDRNSHEQYF
DNA: TGTGCCAGTATGGACAGGAACTCCCACGAGCAGTACTTC
D: TRBD1
J: TRBJ2-7
size: few
V: TRBV12-3/TRBV12-4

CDR3: CASSQEGAGGEQYF
DNA: TGCGCCAGCAGCCAAGAAGGGGCAGGTGGCGAGCAGTACTTC
D: NA
J: TRBJ2-7
size: few
V: TRBV4-3

CDR3: CASSPLAGGPSVEGTDTQYF
DNA: TGCGCCAGCAGCCCTCTGGCGGGAGGGCCTTCTGTAGAGGGCACAGATACGCAGTATTTT
D: TRBD2
J: TRBJ2-3
size: few
V: TRBV5-1

CDR3: CASSPGVGADYEQYF
DNA: TGCGCCAGCAGCCCCGGGGTGGGGGCTGACTACGAGCAGTACTTC
D: NA
J: TRBJ2-7
size: NA
V: TRBV5-1

CDR3: CASSLDSSGSFYNEQFF
DNA: TGTGCCAGCAGCTTAGATTCTAGCGGGAGCTTCTACAATGAGCAGTTCTTC
D: TRBD2
J: TRBJ2-1
size: NA
V: TRBV7-2

CDR3: CASSLLRTGGAEETQYF
DNA: TGTGCCAGCAGCTTACTACGGACAGGGGGCGCGGAGGAGACCCAGTACTTC
D: TRBD1
J: TRBJ2-5
size: few
V: TRBV11-3

CDR3: CASRGTDSFLGFF
DNA: TGTGCCAGCAGGGGGACAGATTCTTTTTTAGGTTTCTTT
D: TRBD1
J: TRBJ1-1
size: NA
V: TRBV12-3/TRBV12-4

CDR3: CASSLAAASHRGAQYF
DNA: TGTGCCAGCAGCTTAGCGGCGGCGTCCCACAGAGGAGCGCAGTATTTT
D: NA
J: TRBJ2-3
size: few
V: TRBV7-9

CDR3: CASSLKVGLDEQFF
DNA: TGTGCCAGCAGCTTAAAAGTCGGTCTCGATGAGCAGTTCTTC
D: NA
J: TRBJ2-1
size: few
V: TRBV7-9

CDR3: CASSLGAFRGLAGNTEQFF
DNA: TGCGCCAGCAGCTTGGGAGCTTTCAGGGGACTAGCGGGGAATACTGAGCAGTTCTTC
D: TRBD2
J: TRBJ2-1
size: NA
V: TRBV5-1

CDR3: CASSYSGQLNLPLHF
DNA: TGTGCCAGCAGTTACTCGGGACAACTGAATTTACCCCTCCACTTT
D: NA
J: TRBJ1-6
size: NA
V: TRBV6-5

CDR3: CASSVRGGNTEAFF
DNA: TGTGCCAGCAGCGTAAGGGGAGGAAACACTGAAGCTTTCTTT
D: NA
J: TRBJ1-1
size: NA
V: TRBV11-2

CDR3: CAIRAGSGANVLTF
DNA: TGTGCCATCAGGGCAGGCTCTGGGGCCAACGTCCTGACTTTC
D: NA
J: TRBJ2-6
size: NA
V: TRBV10-3

CDR3: CATLKQGKRDNEQFF
DNA: TGTGCCACCCTGAAACAGGGGAAAAGGGACAATGAGCAGTTCTTC
D: TRBD1
J: TRBJ2-1
size: many
V: TRBV28

CDR3: CSARDIGGPNTEAFF
DNA: TGCAGTGCTAGAGATATAGGGGGGCCGAACACTGAAGCTTTCTTT
D: NA
J: TRBJ1-1
size: few
V: TRBV20-1

CDR3: CARTEAPGRGRSFF
DNA: TGCGCCCGCACGGAGGCACCTGGGAGAGGACGGTCGTTCTTC
D: NA
J: TRBJ2-1
size: NA
V: TRBV4-3

CDR3: CAISSQRGAEDTQYF
DNA: TGTGCCATCAGTTCCCAGCGGGGGGCTGAAGATACGCAGTATTTT
D: TRBD2
J: TRBJ2-3
size: NA
V: TRBV10-3

CDR3: CASSQDPRPAYEQYF
DNA: TGCGCCAGCAGCCAAGATCCCAGGCCGGCCTACGAGCAGTACTTC
D: NA
J: TRBJ2-7
size: NA
V: TRBV4-1

CDR3: CASSLAGGNFYEQYF
DNA: TGTGCCAGCAGCTTAGCCGGGGGGAACTTCTACGAGCAGTACTTC
D: TRBD2
J: TRBJ2-7
size: many
V: TRBV7-9

CDR3: CASSPYNGGNEQFF
DNA: TGCGCCAGCAGTCCCTATAACGGGGGGAATGAGCAGTTCTTC
D: TRBD2
J: TRBJ2-1
size: few
V: TRBV5-1

CDR3: CASSQGAATEAFF
DNA: TGTGCCAGCTCGCAGGGGGCCGCGACTGAAGCTTTCTTT
D: TRBD1
J: TRBJ1-1
size: few
V: TRBV9

CDR3: CASSIDPYSEQYF
DNA: TGTGCCAGTAGTATAGATCCGTACTCGGAGCAGTACTTC
D: NA
J: TRBJ2-7
size: NA
V: TRBV19

CDR3: CASIQSPRGWDEQFF
DNA: TGTGCCAGCATCCAGAGCCCGAGGGGTTGGGATGAGCAGTTCTTC
D: NA
J: TRBJ2-1
size: NA
V: TRBV7-2

CDR3: CASSLVGGQNQPQHF
DNA: TGTGCCAGCAGCTTAGTGGGTGGGCAGAATCAGCCCCAGCATTTT
D: NA
J: TRBJ1-5
size: few
V: TRBV7-2